This T cell receptor beta chain stems from a study of blood T cell repertoires in COVID-19. V shed 8 bases, J shed 4 bases, and the junction held 7 bases outside the gene matches. Germline V CDR1 and CDR2: KGHDR, SFDVKD. The CDR3 is made up of 15 amino acids. Here immunoSEQ multiplex PCR was the method, and the copy in TCRdb shows in-frame clones only, minus some. Of some 260,000 clones in the sample, around nine tenths were seen once. The chain uses TRBV24-1 and TRBJ1-1; TRBD1 matches 12 bases. The clonotype originates from a woman aged 70-85 years with COVID-19, enrolled during active disease. Sequenced material: peripheral blood. CDR3 in amino acids: CATTGQGASGTEAFF. As DNA, the CDR3 is TGTGCCACCACGGGACAGGGGGCAAGTGGCACTGAAGCTTTCTTT.